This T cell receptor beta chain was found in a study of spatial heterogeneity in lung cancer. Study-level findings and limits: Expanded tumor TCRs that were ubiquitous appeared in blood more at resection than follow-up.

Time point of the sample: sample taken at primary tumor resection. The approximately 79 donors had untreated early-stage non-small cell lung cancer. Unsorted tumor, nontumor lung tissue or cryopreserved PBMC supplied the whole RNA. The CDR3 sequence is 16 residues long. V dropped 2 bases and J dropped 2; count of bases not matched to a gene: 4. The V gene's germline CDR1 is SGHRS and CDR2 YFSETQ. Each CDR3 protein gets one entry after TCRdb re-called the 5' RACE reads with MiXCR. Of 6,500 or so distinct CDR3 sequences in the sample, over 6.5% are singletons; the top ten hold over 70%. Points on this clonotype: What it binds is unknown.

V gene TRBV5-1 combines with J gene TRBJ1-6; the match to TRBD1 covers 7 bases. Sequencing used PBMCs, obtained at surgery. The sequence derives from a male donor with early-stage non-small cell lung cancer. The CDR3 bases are TGCGCCAGCAGCTTAACAGGGGATACCTATAATTCACCCCTCCACTTT. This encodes CASSLTGDTYNSPLHF.